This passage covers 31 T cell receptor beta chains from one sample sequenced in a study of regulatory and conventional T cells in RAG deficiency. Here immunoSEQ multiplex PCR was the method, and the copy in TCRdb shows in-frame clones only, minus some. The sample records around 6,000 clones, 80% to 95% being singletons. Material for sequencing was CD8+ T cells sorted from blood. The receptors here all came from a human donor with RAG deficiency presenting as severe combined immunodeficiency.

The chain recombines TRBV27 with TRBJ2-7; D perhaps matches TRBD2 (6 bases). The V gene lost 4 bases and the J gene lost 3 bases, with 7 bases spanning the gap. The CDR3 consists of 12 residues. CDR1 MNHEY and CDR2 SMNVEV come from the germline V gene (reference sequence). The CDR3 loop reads CASSSGVYEQYF. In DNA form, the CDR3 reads TGTGCCAGCAGTTCGGGGGTCTACGAGCAGTACTTC.

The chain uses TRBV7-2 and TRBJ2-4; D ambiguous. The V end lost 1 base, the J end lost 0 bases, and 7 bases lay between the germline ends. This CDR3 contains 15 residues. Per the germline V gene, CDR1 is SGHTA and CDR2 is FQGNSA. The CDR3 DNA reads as TGTGCCAGCAGCTTAGGAGCCCTAGCCAAAAACATTCAGTACTTC. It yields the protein CASSLGALAKNIQYF.

CDR3 in amino acids: CASSLEPGEKTQYF. The CDR3 DNA sequence: TGTGCCAGCAGCTTAGAGCCGGGCGAAAAGACCCAGTACTTC. V gene TRBV11-2 combines with J gene TRBJ2-5; no reliable D call. This CDR3 spans 14 amino acids. V was clipped by 0 bases and J by 6 bases, with 11 bases between them. Germline CDR1 SGHAT, CDR2 FQNNGV.

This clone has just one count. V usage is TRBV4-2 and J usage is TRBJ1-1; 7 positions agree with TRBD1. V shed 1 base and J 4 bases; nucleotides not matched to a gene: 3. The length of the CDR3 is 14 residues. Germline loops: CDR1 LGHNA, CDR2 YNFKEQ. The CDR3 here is CASSQGQGVTEAFF. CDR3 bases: TGTGCCAGCAGCCAAGGACAGGGAGTCACTGAAGCTTTCTTT.

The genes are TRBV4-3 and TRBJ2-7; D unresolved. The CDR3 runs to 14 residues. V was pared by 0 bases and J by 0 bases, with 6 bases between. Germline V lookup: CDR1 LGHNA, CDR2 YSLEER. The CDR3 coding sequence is TGCGCCAGCAGCCAAGAGTACTTCTCCTACGAGCAGTACTTC. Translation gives CASSQEYFSYEQYF.

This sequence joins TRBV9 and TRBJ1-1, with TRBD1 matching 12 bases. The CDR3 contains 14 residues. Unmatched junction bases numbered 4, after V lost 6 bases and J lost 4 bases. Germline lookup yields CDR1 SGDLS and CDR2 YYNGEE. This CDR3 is CASTGTGGATEAFF. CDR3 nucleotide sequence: TGTGCCAGCACCGGGACAGGGGGCGCCACTGAAGCTTTCTTT.

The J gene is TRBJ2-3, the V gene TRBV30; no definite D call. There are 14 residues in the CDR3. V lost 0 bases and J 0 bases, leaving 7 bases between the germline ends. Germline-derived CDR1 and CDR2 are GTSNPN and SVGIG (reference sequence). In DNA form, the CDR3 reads TGTGCCTGGAGTGTAGGAGCTAGCACAGATACGCAGTATTTT. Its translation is CAWSVGASTDTQYF. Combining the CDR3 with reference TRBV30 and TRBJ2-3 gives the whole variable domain SQTIHQWPATLVQPVGSPLSLECTVEGTSNPNLYWYRQAAGRGLQLLFYSVGIGQISSEVPQNLSASRPQDRQFILSSKKLLLSDSGFYLCAWSVGASTDTQYFGPGTRLTVL.

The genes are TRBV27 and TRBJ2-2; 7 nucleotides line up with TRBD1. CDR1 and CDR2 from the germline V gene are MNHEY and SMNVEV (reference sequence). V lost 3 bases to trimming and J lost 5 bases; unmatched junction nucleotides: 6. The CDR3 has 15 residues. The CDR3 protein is CASSFYRQGTGELFF. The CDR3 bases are TGTGCCAGCAGTTTCTATCGACAGGGAACCGGGGAGCTGTTTTTT.

CDR3 loop: CASSPPDRGRSYGYTF. Written as DNA, the CDR3 is TGTGCCAGCAGCCCACCCGACAGGGGGCGAAGCTATGGCTACACCTTC. The chain carries TRBV9 and TRBJ1-2; 10 positions agree with TRBD1. This CDR3 is 16 amino acids long. V lost 4 bases and J lost 4; bases outside the gene matches: 10. Per germline, CDR1 SGDLS and CDR2 YYNGEE. Supplemented by reference TRBV9 and TRBJ1-2, the full variable domain reads DSGVTQTPKHLITATGQRVTLRCSPRSGDLSVYWYQQSLDQGLQFLIQYYNGEERAKGNILERFSAQQFPDLHSELNLSSLELGDSALYFCASSPPDRGRSYGYTFGSGTRLTVV.

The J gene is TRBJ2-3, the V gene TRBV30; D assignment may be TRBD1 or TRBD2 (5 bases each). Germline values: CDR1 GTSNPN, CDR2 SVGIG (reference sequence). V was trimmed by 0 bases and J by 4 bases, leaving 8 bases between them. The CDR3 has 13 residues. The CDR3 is CAWSVLGADTQYF. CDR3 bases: TGTGCCTGGAGTGTCCTGGGGGCAGATACGCAGTATTTT.

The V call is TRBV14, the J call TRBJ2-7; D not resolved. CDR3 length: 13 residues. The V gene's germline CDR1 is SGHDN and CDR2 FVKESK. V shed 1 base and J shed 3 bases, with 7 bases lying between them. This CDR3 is CASSQVGYYEQYF. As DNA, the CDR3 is TGTGCCAGCAGCCAAGTTGGGTACTACGAGCAGTACTTC.

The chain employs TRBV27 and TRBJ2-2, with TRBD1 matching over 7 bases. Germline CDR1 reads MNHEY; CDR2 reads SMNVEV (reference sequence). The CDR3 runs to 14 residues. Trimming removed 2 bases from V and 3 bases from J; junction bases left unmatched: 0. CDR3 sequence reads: CASSLGQDTGELFF. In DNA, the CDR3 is TGTGCCAGCAGTTTAGGACAGGACACCGGGGAGCTGTTTTTT.

Here the CDR3 reads CSVETGRYEQYF. The CDR3 DNA is TGCAGCGTCGAGACAGGGCGCTACGAGCAGTACTTC. This chain connects TRBV29-1 to TRBJ2-7, with TRBD1 matching over 7 bases. J lost 3 bases, V lost 6 bases, and 5 bases had no gene match. This CDR3 contains 12 residues. Germline V gene sequence: CDR1 SQVTM, CDR2 ANQGSEA.

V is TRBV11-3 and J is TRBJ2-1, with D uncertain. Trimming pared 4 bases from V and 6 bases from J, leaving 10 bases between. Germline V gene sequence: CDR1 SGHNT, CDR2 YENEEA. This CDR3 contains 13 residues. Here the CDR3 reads CASSSPNLNEQFF. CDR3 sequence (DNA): TGTGCCAGCAGCTCACCAAACCTCAATGAGCAGTTCTTC.

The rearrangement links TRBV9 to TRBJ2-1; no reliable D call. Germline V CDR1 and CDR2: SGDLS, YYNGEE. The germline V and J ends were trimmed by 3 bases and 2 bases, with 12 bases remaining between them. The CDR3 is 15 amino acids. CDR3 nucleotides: TGTGCCAGCAGCGATCAAGATCAGGCCTACAATGAGCAGTTCTTC. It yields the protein CASSDQDQAYNEQFF. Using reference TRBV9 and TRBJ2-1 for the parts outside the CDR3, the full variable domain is DSGVTQTPKHLITATGQRVTLRCSPRSGDLSVYWYQQSLDQGLQFLIQYYNGEERAKGNILERFSAQQFPDLHSELNLSSLELGDSALYFCASSDQDQAYNEQFFGPGTRLTVL.

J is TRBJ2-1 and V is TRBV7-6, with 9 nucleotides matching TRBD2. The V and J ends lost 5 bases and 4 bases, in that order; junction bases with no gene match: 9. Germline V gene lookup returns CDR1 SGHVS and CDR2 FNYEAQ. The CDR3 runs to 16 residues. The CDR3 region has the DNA TGTGCCAGCAGCGCCCCGGGACTAGCCTCTTACAATGAGCAGTTCTTC. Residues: CASSAPGLASYNEQFF.

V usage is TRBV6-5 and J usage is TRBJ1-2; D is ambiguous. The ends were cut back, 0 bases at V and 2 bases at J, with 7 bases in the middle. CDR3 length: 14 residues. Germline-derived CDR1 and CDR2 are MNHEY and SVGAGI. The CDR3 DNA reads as TGTGCCAGCAGTTACTCTCATGTGAACTATGGCTACACCTTC. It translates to CASSYSHVNYGYTF.

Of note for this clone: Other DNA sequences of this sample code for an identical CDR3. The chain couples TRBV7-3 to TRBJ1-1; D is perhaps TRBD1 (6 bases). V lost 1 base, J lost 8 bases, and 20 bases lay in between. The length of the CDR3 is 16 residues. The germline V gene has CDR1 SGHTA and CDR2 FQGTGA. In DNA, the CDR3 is TGTGCCAGCAGCTTAATACCGACCGGGGGGCCTGGGGAAGCTTTCTTT. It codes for CASSLIPTGGPGEAFF.

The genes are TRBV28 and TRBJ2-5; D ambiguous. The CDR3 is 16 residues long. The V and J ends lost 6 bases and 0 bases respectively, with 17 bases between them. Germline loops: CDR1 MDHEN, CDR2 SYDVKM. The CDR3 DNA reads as TGTGCCAGCAGCGCCACCCCCGGGCCCCACCAAGAGACCCAGTACTTC. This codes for CASSATPGPHQETQYF. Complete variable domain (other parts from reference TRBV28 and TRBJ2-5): DVKVTQSSRYLVKRTGEKVFLECVQDMDHENMFWYRQDPGLGLRLIYFSYDVKMKEKGDIPEGYSVSREKKERFSLILESASTNQTSMYLCASSATPGPHQETQYFGPGTRLLVL.

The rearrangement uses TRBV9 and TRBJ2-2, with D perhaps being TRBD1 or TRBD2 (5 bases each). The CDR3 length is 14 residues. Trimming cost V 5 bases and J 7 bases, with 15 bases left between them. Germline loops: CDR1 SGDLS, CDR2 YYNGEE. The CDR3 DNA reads TGTGCCAGCAGAGGGACCTATTCATTCGGGGAGCTGTTTTTT. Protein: CASRGTYSFGELFF.

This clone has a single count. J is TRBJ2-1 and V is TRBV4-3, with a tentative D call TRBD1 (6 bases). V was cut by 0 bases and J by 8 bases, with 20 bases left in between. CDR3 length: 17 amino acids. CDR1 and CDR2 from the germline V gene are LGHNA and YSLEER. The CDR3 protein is CASSQELGDTLFHEQFF. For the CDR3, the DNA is TGCGCCAGCAGCCAAGAACTTGGGGACACTTTATTCCATGAGCAGTTCTTC.

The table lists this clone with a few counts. In DNA, the CDR3 is TGTGCCAGCAGTCGGAACACTGAAGCTTTCTTT. It translates to CASSRNTEAFF. The chain employs TRBV5-4 and TRBJ1-1, with D unresolved. The V gene's germline CDR1 is SGHNT and CDR2 YYREEE (reference sequence). The ends were cut back, 5 bases at V and 1 base at J, with 3 bases in the middle. The CDR3 is made up of 11 amino acids.

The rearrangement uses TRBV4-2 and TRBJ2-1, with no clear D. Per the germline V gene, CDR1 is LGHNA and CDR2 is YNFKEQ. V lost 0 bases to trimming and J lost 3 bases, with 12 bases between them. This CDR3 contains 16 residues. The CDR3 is CASSQDRAAGYNEQFF. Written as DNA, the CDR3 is TGTGCCAGCAGCCAAGATCGAGCTGCCGGCTACAATGAGCAGTTCTTC.

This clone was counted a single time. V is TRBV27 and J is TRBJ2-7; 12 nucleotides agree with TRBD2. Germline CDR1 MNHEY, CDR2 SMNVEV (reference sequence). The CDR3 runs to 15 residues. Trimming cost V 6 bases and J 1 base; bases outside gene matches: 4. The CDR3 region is CASSWGLAGSYEQYF. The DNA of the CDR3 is TGTGCCAGCAGCTGGGGACTAGCGGGTTCCTACGAGCAGTACTTC.

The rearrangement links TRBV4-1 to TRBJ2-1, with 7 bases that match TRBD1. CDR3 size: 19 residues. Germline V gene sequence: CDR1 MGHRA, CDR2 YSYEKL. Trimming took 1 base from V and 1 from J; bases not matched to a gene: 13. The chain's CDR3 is CASSQGITGATYSYNEQFF. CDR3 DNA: TGCGCCAGCAGCCAAGGTATTACAGGGGCCACCTATTCCTACAATGAGCAGTTCTTC.

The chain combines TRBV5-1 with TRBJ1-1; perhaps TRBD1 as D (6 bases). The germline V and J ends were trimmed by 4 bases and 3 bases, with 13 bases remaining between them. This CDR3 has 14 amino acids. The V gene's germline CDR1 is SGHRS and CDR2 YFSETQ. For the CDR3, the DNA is TGCGCCAGCAGCGTCAGGGGTGGGGACACTGAAGCTTTCTTT. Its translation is CASSVRGGDTEAFF. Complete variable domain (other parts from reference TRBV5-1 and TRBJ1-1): KAGVTQTPRYLIKTRGQQVTLSCSPISGHRSVSWYQQTPGQGLQFLFEYFSETQRNKGNFPGRFSGRQFSNSRSEMNVSTLELGDSALYLCASSVRGGDTEAFFGQGTRLTVV.

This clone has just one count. In DNA, the CDR3 is TGTGCCAGCAGCTATAGCCTTCTAGGGGAGGGATGGGAGACCCAGTACTTC. Encoded protein: CASSYSLLGEGWETQYF. The V gene is TRBV7-2, the J gene TRBJ2-5; the match to TRBD2 covers 7 bases. The CDR3 has 17 amino acids. Trimming removed 4 bases from V and 5 bases from J; junction bases left unmatched: 16. CDR1 is SGHTA and CDR2 is FQGNSA in the germline V gene.

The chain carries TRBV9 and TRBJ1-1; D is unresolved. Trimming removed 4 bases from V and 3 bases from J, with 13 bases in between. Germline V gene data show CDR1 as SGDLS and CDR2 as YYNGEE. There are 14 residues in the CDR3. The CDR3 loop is CASSSRAWDTEAFF. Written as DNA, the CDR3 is TGTGCCAGCAGCAGCCGGGCCTGGGACACTGAAGCTTTCTTT.

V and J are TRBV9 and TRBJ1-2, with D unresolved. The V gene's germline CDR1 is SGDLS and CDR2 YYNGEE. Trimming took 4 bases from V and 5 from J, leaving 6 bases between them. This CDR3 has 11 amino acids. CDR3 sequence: CASSSRYGYTF. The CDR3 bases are TGTGCCAGCAGCTCCCGGTATGGCTACACCTTC.

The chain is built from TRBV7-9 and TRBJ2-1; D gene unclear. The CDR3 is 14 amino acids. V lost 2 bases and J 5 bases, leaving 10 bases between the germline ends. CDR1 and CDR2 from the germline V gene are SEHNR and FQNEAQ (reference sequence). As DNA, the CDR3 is TGTGCCAGCAGCTTAAGGTATGGGGACAATGAGCAGTTCTTC. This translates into CASSLRYGDNEQFF.

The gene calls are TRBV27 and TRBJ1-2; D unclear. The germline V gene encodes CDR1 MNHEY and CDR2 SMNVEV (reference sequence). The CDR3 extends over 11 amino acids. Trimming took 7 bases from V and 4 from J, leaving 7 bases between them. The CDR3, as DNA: TGTGCCAGCATGGGAGGCTATGGCTACACCTTC. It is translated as CASMGGYGYTF.